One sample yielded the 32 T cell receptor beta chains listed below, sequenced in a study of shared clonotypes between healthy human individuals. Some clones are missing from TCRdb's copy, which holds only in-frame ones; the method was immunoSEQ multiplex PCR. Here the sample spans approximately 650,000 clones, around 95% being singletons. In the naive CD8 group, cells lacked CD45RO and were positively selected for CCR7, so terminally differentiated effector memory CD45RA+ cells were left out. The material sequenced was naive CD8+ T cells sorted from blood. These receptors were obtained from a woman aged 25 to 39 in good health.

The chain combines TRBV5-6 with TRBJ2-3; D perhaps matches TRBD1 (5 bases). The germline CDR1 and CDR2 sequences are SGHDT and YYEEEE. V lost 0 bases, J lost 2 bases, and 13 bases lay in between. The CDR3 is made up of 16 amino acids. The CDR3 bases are TGTGCCAGCAGCTTGGGTGACAGCCCCCACACAGATACGCAGTATTTT. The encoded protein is CASSLGDSPHTDTQYF. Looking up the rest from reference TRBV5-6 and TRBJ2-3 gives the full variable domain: DAGVTQSPTHLIKTRGQQVTLRCSPKSGHDTVSWYQQALGQGPQFIFQYYEEEERQRGNFPDRFSGHQFPNYSSELNVNALLLGDSALYLCASSLGDSPHTDTQYFGPGTRLTVL.

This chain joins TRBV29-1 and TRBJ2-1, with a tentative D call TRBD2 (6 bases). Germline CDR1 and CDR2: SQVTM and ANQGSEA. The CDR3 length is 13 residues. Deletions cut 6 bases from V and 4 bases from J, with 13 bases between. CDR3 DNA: TGCAGCGTAAATAGCGGAGGGTACAATGAGCAGTTCTTC. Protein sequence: CSVNSGGYNEQFF.

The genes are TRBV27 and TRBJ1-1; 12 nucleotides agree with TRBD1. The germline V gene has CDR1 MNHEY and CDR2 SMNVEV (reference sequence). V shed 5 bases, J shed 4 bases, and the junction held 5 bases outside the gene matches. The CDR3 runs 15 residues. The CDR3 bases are TGTGCCAGCAGTACCGGGACAGGGGGCAGCACTGAAGCTTTCTTT. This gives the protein CASSTGTGGSTEAFF.

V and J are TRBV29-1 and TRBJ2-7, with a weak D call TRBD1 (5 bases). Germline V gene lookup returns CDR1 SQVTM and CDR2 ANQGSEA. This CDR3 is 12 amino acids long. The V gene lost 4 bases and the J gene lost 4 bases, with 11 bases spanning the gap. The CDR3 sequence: CSVGQPYYEQYF. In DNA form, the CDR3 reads TGCAGCGTTGGACAGCCCTATTACGAGCAGTACTTC.

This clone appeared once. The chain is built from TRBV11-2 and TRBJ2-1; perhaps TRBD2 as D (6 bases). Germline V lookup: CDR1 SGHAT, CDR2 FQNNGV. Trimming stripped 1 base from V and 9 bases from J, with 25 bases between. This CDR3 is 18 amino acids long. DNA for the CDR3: TGTGCCAGCAGCTTAGTCATAGCAGCTTTCGGCGGGAAGCCTGAGCAGTTCTTC. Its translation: CASSLVIAAFGGKPEQFF.

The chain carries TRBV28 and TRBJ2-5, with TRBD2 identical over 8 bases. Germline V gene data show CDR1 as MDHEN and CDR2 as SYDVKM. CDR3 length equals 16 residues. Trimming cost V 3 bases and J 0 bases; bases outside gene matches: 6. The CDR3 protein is CASSLFWREDQETQYF. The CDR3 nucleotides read TGTGCCAGCAGTTTGTTTTGGCGGGAGGACCAAGAGACCCAGTACTTC.

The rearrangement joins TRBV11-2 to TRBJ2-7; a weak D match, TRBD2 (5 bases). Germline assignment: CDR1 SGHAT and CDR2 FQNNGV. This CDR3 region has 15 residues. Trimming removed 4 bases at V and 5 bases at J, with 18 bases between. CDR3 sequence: CASSWLGRANHEQYF. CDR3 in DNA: TGTGCCAGCAGCTGGCTCGGGCGGGCCAACCACGAGCAGTACTTC.

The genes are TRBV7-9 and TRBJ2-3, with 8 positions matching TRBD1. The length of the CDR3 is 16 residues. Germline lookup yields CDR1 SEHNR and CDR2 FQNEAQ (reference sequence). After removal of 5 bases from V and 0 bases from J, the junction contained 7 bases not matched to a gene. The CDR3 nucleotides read TGTGCCAGCAGCGCACAGGGGGACCTAAGCACAGATACGCAGTATTTT. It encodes CASSAQGDLSTDTQYF.

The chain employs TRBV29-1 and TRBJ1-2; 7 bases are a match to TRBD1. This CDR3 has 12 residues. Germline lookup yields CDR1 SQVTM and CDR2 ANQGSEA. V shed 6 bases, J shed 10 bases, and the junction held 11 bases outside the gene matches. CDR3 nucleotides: TGCAGCGTGGATACAGGGGAGCGGGACTACACCTTC. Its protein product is CSVDTGERDYTF.

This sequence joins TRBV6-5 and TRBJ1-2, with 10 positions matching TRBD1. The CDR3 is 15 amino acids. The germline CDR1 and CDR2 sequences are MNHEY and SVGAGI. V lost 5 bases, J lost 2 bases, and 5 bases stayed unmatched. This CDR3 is CASSPRTGGNYGYTF. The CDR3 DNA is TGTGCCAGCAGTCCAAGGACAGGGGGAAACTATGGCTACACCTTC.

Written as DNA, the CDR3 is TGTGCCAGCAGAGCAGGTCTTGGGAATGGCTACACCTTC. Translation: CASRAGLGNGYTF. The chain employs TRBV6-5 and TRBJ1-2; the D is unclear. V lost 6 bases and J 6 bases, leaving 14 bases between the germline ends. The germline V gene encodes CDR1 MNHEY and CDR2 SVGAGI. CDR3 length: 13 amino acids.

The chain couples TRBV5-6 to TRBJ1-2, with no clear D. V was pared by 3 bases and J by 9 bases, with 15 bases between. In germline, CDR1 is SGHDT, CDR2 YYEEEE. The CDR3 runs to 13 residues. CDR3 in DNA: TGTGCCAGCAGCTCCCTCAGCTTAACTCGCTACACCTTC. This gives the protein CASSSLSLTRYTF.

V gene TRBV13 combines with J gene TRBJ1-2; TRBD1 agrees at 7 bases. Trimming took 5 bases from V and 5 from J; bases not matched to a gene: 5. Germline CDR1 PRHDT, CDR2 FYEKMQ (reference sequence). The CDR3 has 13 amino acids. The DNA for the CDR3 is TGTGCCAGCAGCCCCGGGACAGTATATGGCTACACCTTC. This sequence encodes CASSPGTVYGYTF. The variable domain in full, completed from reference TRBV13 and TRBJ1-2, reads AAGVIQSPRHLIKEKRETATLKCYPIPRHDTVYWYQQGPGQDPQFLISFYEKMQSDKGSIPDRFSAQQFSDYHSELNMSSLELGDSALYFCASSPGTVYGYTFGSGTRLTVV.

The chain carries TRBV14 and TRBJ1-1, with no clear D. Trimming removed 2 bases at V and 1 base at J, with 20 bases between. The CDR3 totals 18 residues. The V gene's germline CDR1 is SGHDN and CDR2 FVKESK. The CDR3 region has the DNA TGTGCCAGCAGCCAACTAGGCCAGACCCCTAGAAGGAACACTGAAGCTTTCTTT. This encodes CASSQLGQTPRRNTEAFF. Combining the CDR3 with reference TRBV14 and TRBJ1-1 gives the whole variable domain EAGVTQFPSHSVIEKGQTVTLRCDPISGHDNLYWYRRVMGKEIKFLLHFVKESKQDESGMPNNRFLAERTGGTYSTLKVQPAELEDSGVYFCASSQLGQTPRRNTEAFFGQGTRLTVV.

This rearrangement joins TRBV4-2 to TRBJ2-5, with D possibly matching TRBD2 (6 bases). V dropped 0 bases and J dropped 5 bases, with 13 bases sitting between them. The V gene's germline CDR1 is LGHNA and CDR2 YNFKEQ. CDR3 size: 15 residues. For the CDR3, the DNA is TGTGCCAGCAGCCAAGATTTCTATGGGGGGGAGACCCAGTACTTC. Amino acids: CASSQDFYGGETQYF.

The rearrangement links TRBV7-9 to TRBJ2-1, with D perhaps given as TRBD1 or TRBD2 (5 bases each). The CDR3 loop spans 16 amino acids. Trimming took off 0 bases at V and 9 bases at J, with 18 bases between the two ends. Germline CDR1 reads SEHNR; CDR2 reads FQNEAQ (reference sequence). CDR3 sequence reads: CASSLALREGRFEQFF. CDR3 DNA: TGTGCCAGCAGCTTAGCGTTGCGTGAGGGGCGCTTTGAGCAGTTCTTC.

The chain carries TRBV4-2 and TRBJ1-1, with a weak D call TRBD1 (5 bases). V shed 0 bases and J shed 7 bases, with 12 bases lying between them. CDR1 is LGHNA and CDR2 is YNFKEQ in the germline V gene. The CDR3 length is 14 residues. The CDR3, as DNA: TGTGCCAGCAGCCAAGATGGGGACCGAAGTGAAGCTTTCTTT. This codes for CASSQDGDRSEAFF.

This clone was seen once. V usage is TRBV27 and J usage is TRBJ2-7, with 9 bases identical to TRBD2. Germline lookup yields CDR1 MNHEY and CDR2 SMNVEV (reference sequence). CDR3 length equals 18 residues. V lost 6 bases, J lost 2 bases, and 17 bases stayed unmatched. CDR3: CASRGTSSLAGDPYEQYF. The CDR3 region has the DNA TGTGCCAGCAGGGGAACATCATCATTAGCGGGAGACCCCTACGAGCAGTACTTC.

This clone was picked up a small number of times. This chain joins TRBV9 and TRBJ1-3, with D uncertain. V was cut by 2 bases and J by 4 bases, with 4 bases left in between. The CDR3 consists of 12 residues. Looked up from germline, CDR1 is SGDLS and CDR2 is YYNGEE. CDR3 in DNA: TGTGCCAGCAGCGTCGAAGGAAACACCATATATTTT. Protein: CASSVEGNTIYF.

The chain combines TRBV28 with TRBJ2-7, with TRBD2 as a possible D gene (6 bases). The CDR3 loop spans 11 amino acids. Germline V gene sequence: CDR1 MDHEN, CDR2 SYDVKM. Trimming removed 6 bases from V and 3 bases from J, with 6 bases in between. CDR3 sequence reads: CASRGGYEQYF. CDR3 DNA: TGTGCCAGCAGGGGAGGCTACGAGCAGTACTTC. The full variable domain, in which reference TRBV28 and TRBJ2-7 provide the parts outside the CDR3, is DVKVTQSSRYLVKRTGEKVFLECVQDMDHENMFWYRQDPGLGLRLIYFSYDVKMKEKGDIPEGYSVSREKKERFSLILESASTNQTSMYLCASRGGYEQYFGPGTRLTVT.

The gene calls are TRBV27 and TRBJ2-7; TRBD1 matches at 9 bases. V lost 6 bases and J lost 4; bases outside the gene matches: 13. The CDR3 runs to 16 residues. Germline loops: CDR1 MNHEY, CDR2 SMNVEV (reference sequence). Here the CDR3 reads CASRPNLGTGLYEQYF. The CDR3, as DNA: TGTGCCAGCAGGCCAAACCTCGGGACAGGGTTATACGAGCAGTACTTC.

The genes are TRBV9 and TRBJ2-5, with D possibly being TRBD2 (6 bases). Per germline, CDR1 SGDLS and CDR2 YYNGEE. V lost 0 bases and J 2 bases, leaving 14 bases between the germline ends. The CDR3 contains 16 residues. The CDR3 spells CASSVEEGSIQETQYF. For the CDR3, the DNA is TGTGCCAGCAGCGTAGAGGAGGGGTCCATTCAAGAGACCCAGTACTTC.

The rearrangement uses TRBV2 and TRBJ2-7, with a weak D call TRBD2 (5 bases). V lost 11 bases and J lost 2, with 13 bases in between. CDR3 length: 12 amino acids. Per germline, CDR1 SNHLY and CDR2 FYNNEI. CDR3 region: CASILGAYEQYF. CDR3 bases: TGTGCCTCCATACTCGGGGCCTACGAGCAGTACTTC.

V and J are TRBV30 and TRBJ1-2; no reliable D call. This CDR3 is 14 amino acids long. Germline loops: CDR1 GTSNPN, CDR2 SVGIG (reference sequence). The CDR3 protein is CARREGPALYGYTF. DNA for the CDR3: TGTGCTCGGAGGGAGGGCCCAGCCCTCTATGGCTACACCTTC. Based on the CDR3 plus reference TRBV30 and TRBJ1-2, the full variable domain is SQTIHQWPATLVQPVGSPLSLECTVEGTSNPNLYWYRQAAGRGLQLLFYSVGIGQISSEVPQNLSASRPQDRQFILSSKKLLLSDSGFYLCARREGPALYGYTFGSGTRLTVV.

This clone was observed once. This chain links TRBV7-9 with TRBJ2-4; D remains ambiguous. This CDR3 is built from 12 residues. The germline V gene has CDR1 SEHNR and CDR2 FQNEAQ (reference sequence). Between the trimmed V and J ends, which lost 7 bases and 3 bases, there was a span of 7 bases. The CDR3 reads CASTWGKNIQYF. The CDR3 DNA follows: TGTGCCAGCACCTGGGGCAAAAACATTCAGTACTTC.

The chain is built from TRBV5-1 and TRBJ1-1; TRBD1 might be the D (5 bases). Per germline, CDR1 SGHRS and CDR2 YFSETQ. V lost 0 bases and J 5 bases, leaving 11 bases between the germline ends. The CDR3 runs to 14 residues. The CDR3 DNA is TGCGCCAGCAGCTTGGCTAGGGGTAGGACTGAAGCTTTCTTT. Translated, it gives CASSLARGRTEAFF. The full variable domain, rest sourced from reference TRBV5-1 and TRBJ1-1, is KAGVTQTPRYLIKTRGQQVTLSCSPISGHRSVSWYQQTPGQGLQFLFEYFSETQRNKGNFPGRFSGRQFSNSRSEMNVSTLELGDSALYLCASSLARGRTEAFFGQGTRLTVV.

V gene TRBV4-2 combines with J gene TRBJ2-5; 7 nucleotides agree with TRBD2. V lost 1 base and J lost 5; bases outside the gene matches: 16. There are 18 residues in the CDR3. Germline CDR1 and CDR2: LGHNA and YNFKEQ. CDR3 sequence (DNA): TGTGCCAGCAGCCAAGGGGCGGGGGTAGGGGATCGATGGGAGACCCAGTACTTC. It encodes CASSQGAGVGDRWETQYF.

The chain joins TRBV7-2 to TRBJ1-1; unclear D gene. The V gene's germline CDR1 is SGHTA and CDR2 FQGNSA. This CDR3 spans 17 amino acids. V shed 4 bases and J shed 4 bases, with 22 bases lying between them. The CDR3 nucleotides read TGTGCCAGCAGCTCCCCTGGCCAGGTCCCTCGGGGCACTGAAGCTTTCTTT. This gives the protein CASSSPGQVPRGTEAFF.

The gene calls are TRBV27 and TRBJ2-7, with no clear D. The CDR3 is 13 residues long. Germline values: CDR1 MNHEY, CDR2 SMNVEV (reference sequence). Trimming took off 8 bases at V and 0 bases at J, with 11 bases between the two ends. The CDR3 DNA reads TGTGCCAGCCACAGTTCGGGCTCCTACGAGCAGTACTTC. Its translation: CASHSSGSYEQYF.

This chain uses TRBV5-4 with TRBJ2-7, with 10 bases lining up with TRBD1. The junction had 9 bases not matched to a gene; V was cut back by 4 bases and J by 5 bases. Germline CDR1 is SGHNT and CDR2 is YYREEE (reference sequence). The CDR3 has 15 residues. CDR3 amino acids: CASSPTGTGADEQYF. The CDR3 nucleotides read TGTGCCAGCAGCCCAACCGGGACAGGGGCTGACGAGCAGTACTTC.

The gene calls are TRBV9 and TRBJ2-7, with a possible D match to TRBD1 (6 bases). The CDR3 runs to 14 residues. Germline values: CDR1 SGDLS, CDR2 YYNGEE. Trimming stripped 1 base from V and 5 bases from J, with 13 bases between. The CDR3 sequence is CASSVKGDVNEQYF. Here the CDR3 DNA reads TGTGCCAGCAGCGTAAAGGGGGATGTCAACGAGCAGTACTTC.

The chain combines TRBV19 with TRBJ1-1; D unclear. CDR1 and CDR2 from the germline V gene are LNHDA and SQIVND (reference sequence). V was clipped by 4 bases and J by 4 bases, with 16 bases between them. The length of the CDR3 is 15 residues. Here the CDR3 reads CASSRSAAGSTEAFF. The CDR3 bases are TGTGCCAGTAGTAGATCAGCCGCTGGTAGCACTGAAGCTTTCTTT.